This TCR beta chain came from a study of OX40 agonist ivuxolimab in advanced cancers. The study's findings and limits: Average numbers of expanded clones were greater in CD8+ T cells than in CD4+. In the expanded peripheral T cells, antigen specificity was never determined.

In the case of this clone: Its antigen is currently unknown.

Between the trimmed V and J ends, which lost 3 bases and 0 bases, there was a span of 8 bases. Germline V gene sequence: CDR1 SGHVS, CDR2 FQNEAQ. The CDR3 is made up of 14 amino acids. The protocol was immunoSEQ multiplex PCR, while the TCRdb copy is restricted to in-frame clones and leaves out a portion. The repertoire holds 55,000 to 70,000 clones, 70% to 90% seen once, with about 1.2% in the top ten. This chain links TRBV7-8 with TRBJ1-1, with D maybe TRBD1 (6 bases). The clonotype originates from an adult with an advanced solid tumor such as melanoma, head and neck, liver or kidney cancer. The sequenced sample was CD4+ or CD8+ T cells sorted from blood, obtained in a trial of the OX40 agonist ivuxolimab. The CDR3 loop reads CASSFRGMNTEAFF. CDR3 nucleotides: TGTGCCAGCAGCTTCAGGGGTATGAACACTGAAGCTTTCTTT.